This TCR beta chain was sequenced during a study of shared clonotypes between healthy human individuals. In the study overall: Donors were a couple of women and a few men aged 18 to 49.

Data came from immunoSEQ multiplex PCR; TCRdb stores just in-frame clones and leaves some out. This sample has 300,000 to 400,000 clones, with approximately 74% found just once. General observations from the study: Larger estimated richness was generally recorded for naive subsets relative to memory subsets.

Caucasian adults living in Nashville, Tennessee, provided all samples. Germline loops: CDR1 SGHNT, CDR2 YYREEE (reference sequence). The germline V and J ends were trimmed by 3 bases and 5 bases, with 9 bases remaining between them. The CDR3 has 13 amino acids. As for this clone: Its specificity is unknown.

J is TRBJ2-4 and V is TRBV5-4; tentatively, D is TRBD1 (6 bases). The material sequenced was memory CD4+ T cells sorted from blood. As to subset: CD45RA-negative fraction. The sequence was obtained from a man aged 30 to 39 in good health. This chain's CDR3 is CASSSPGENIQYF. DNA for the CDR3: TGTGCCAGCAGCTCCCCAGGGGAAAACATTCAGTACTTC.